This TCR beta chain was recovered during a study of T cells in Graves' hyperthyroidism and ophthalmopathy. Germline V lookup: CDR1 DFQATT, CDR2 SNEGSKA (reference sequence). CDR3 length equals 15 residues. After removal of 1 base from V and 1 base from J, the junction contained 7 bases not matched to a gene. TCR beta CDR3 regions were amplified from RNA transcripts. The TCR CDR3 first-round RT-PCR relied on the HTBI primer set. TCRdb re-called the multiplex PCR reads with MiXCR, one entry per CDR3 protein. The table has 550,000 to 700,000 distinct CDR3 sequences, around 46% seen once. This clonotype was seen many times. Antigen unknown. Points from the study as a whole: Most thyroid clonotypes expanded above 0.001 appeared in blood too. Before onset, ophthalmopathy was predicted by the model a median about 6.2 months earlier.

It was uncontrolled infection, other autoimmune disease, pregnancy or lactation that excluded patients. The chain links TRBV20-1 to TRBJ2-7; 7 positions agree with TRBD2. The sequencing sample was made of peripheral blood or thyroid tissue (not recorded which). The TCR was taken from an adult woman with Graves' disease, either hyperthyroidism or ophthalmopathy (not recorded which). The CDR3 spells CSARGGGGGSYEQYF. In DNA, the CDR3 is TGCAGTGCTAGAGGGGGGGGAGGAGGGTCCTACGAGCAGTACTTC.